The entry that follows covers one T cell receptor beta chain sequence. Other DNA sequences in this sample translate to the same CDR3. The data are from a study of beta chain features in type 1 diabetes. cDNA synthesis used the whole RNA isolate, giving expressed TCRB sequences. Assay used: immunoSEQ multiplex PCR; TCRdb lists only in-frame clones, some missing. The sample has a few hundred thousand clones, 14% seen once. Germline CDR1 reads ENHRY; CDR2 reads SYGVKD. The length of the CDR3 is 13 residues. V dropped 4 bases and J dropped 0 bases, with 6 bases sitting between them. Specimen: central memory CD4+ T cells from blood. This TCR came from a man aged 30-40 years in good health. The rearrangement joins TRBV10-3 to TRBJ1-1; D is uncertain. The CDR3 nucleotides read TGTGCCATCAGTGGACCTTTGAACACTGAAGCTTTCTTT. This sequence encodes CAISGPLNTEAFF.